These 27 T cell receptor beta chains were sequenced from one sample in a study of beta chain features in type 1 diabetes (dated by TCRdb to the late 2010s). The library was built by means of the immunoSEQ multiplex PCR assay. The entire isolated RNA was reverse transcribed using the High Capacity cDNA Reverse Transcription Kit, and thus expressed TCRB transcripts were sequenced. TCRdb retrieved this table from immuneACCESS and kept in-frame rearrangements only. Not all clones are present; in checked studies, unresolved V genes account for under half, and no reason is known for the remainder. The sample table lists 120,000 to 150,000 clones, roughly 50% of them with a count of one. The ten largest clones represent around 0.42% of the sample. Sample: Tregs from blood. The cell subset or site label of this sample denotes: regulatory CD4+ T cells. The origin of the receptors is a man younger than 30 in good health.

This sequence joins TRBV10-3 and TRBJ2-5; a weak D match, TRBD2 (5 bases). The J call may be in error: the DNA end matches TRBJ2-7 better. This CDR3 is 13 amino acids long. Per the germline V gene, CDR1 is ENHRY and CDR2 is SYGVKD. The CDR3 nucleotides are TGTGCCATCAGCCCCCGGGGTGGTCACGAGCAGTACTTC. This encodes CAISPRGGHEQYF.

This clone has a handful of counts. This sequence joins TRBV7-2 and TRBJ2-7; a weak D match, TRBD1 (5 bases). Trimming removed 5 bases from V and 1 base from J, with 9 bases in between. This CDR3 comprises 13 residues. Germline V gene sequence: CDR1 SGHTA, CDR2 FQGNSA. For the CDR3, the DNA is TGTGCCAGCAGCCCAGGGTTGTCCTACGAGCAGTACTTC. It codes for CASSPGLSYEQYF.

The chain combines TRBV7-8 with TRBJ1-1, with TRBD1 as a possible D gene (5 bases). Germline-derived CDR1 and CDR2 are SGHVS and FQNEAQ. Trimming removed 1 base at V and 8 bases at J, with 8 bases between. The CDR3 has 12 amino acids. The CDR3: CASSLGAGEAFF. The CDR3 DNA sequence: TGTGCCAGCAGCTTAGGGGCAGGGGAAGCTTTCTTT.

The chain carries TRBV30 and TRBJ1-5; 7 bases are a match to TRBD1. The CDR3 runs 14 residues. V shed 4 bases, J shed 1 base, and the junction held 4 bases outside the gene matches. Germline CDR1 and CDR2: GTSNPN and SVGIG (reference sequence). The CDR3 protein is CAWTLQGSNQPQHF. In DNA form, the CDR3 reads TGTGCCTGGACGCTACAGGGGAGCAATCAGCCCCAGCATTTT.

The CDR3 loop is CASSSSGSPRMPQHF. The CDR3 DNA reads as TGTGCCAGCAGTTCCTCTGGGAGTCCTAGGATGCCCCAGCATTTT. The rearrangement links TRBV6-5 to TRBJ1-5; the D is unclear. CDR1 and CDR2 from the germline V gene are MNHEY and SVGAGI. The V gene lost 4 bases and the J gene lost 9 bases, with 19 bases spanning the gap. This CDR3 is 15 amino acids long.

The chain combines TRBV5-1 with TRBJ2-5; TRBD2 aligns across 7 bases. In germline, CDR1 is SGHRS, CDR2 YFSETQ. With 4 bases clipped from V and 5 bases from J, the junction kept 11 bases outside the gene matches. The CDR3 is 15 residues long. The CDR3 is CASSPNSGGRETQYF. CDR3 DNA: TGCGCCAGCAGCCCCAATTCCGGGGGGAGGGAGACCCAGTACTTC.

The chain is built from TRBV6-6 and TRBJ1-2, with 8 bases matching TRBD1. Germline V CDR1 and CDR2: MNHNY, SVGAGI (reference sequence). The CDR3 spans 16 residues. Trimming removed 2 bases from V and 6 bases from J; junction bases left unmatched: 11. CDR3 amino acids: CASSYDGRGRVDGYTF. In nucleotides, the CDR3 is TGTGCCAGCAGTTACGATGGCAGGGGGCGAGTGGATGGCTACACCTTC.

V usage is TRBV5-1 and J usage is TRBJ2-7; a weak D match, TRBD2 (5 bases). V was cut by 5 bases and J by 5 bases, with 14 bases left in between. From germline, CDR1 is SGHRS and CDR2 YFSETQ. The CDR3 consists of 13 residues. CDR3 in DNA: TGCGCCAGCAGACCCGGGAATTTGGACGAGCAGTACTTC. Its translation is CASRPGNLDEQYF.

In nucleotides, the CDR3 is TGTGCCAGCAGCTTCAAGGGGGATTCACCCCTCCACTTT. Encoded protein: CASSFKGDSPLHF. The rearrangement uses TRBV28 and TRBJ1-6; D may be TRBD1 (6 bases). V was shortened by 6 bases and J by 8 bases, with 11 bases between the two germline ends. Germline lookup yields CDR1 MDHEN and CDR2 SYDVKM. The CDR3 has 13 amino acids.

This clone showed up just a few times. The chain has TRBV30 and TRBJ1-1; 7 nucleotides line up with TRBD1. This CDR3 has 13 residues. Losses at the gene ends were 4 bases for V and 11 bases for J; bases not matched to a gene: 13. The V gene's germline CDR1 is GTSNPN and CDR2 SVGIG (reference sequence). DNA for the CDR3: TGTGCCTGGATAGACAGGGCCCCGCAGGGGGCTTTCTTT. Amino acids: CAWIDRAPQGAFF.

The V and J genes are TRBV5-4 and TRBJ2-5; 7 bases are shared with TRBD1. In germline, CDR1 is SGHNT, CDR2 YYREEE (reference sequence). After removal of 1 base from V and 11 bases from J, the junction contained 14 bases not matched to a gene. The CDR3 length is 15 residues. CDR3 residues: CASSLRPTGRSEQYF. The DNA for the CDR3 is TGTGCCAGCAGCTTGCGTCCGACAGGGCGAAGTGAGCAGTACTTC.

This clone was counted between two and nine times. The rearrangement links TRBV27 to TRBJ2-5; the match to TRBD2 covers 10 bases. The germline CDR1 and CDR2 sequences are MNHEY and SMNVEV (reference sequence). After removal of 4 bases from V and 4 bases from J, the junction contained 3 bases not matched to a gene. This CDR3 has 14 residues. The CDR3 bases are TGTGCCAGCAGTTCCCTAGCGGGAGTAGAGACCCAGTACTTC. This sequence encodes CASSSLAGVETQYF.

V usage is TRBV10-3 and J usage is TRBJ2-1; weak D call: TRBD2 (5 bases). Trimming pared 2 bases from V and 1 base from J, leaving 18 bases between. Germline CDR1 reads ENHRY; CDR2 reads SYGVKD. The CDR3 spans 18 residues. CDR3 loop: CAISEGGLPSRSYNEQFF. The CDR3 bases are TGTGCCATCAGTGAGGGAGGCCTCCCATCGAGGTCCTACAATGAGCAGTTCTTC.

The CDR3 is CASSWTTNYGYTF. The DNA of the CDR3 is TGTGCCAGCAGTTGGACAACTAACTATGGCTACACCTTC. V usage is TRBV6-5 and J usage is TRBJ1-2, with D perhaps matching TRBD1 (5 bases). Germline assignment: CDR1 MNHEY and CDR2 SVGAGI. The CDR3 runs to 13 residues. The V end was cut by 4 bases, the J end by 0 bases, with 6 bases between.

V and J are TRBV6-6 and TRBJ2-1, with TRBD2 matching 8 bases. With V trimmed by 5 bases and J by 12 bases, 18 bases remained unmatched. The CDR3 spans 16 residues. CDR1 is MNHNY, CDR2 SVGAGI, per germline (reference sequence). CDR3 DNA: TGTGCCAGCAGTCCCCTTTGGGCGGGAGGCCAAGGGGGGCAGTTCTTC. This codes for CASSPLWAGGQGGQFF.

The V call is TRBV4-3, the J call TRBJ2-7; possible D gene TRBD1, 6 bases. CDR3 length equals 15 residues. Trimming removed 1 base at V and 4 bases at J, with 14 bases between. Germline CDR1 and CDR2: LGHNA and YSLEER. This CDR3 is CASSQGTGHPYEQYF. CDR3 bases: TGCGCCAGCAGCCAAGGAACGGGACACCCTTACGAGCAGTACTTC.

This clone was seen only a few times. V and J are TRBV7-9 and TRBJ1-2; TRBD1 might be the D (5 bases). The V and J ends lost 1 base and 2 bases respectively, with 11 bases between them. This CDR3 comprises 15 residues. Per germline, CDR1 SEHNR and CDR2 FQNEAQ (reference sequence). CDR3 coding DNA: TGTGCCAGCAGCTTAGACGGCAGGGCCAACTATGGCTACACCTTC. This codes for CASSLDGRANYGYTF.

This clone occurred a few times. The chain uses TRBV4-2 and TRBJ1-1; no definite D call. V was pared by 3 bases and J by 3 bases, with 14 bases between. The CDR3 consists of 15 residues. CDR1 is LGHNA, CDR2 YNFKEQ, per germline. As DNA, the CDR3 is TGTGCCAGCAGCCAGGGAGGCAAGGGAGACACTGAAGCTTTCTTT. Its protein product is CASSQGGKGDTEAFF.

This clone was detected only a few times. The chain links TRBV18 to TRBJ1-1, with D tentatively TRBD1 (6 bases). The V end was cut by 0 bases, the J end by 5 bases, with 13 bases between. The CDR3 loop spans 15 amino acids. Germline CDR1 and CDR2: KGHSH and LQKENI. The CDR3, as DNA: TGTGCCAGCTCACCACCACAGGGCTTTAGGACTGAAGCTTTCTTT. Residues: CASSPPQGFRTEAFF.

This clone was seen only a few times. The genes are TRBV5-1 and TRBJ1-5, with TRBD1 matching 7 bases. CDR1 is SGHRS, CDR2 YFSETQ, per germline. J gave up 3 bases and V 0 bases, and 3 bases lay outside the gene matches. The CDR3 runs 15 residues. The CDR3 spells CASSLGGTDNQPQHF. The CDR3 DNA reads TGCGCCAGCAGCTTGGGGGGGACAGACAATCAGCCCCAGCATTTT.

The V and J genes are TRBV9 and TRBJ2-1; D gene unclear. The CDR3 contains 16 residues. Germline V gives CDR1 SGDLS, CDR2 YYNGEE. V lost 0 bases, J lost 2 bases, and 12 bases lay in between. For the CDR3, the DNA is TGTGCCAGCAGCGTAGTTTCAGCAGCGACCTACAATGAGCAGTTCTTC. Protein product: CASSVVSAATYNEQFF.

This clone was picked up a small number of times. This sequence joins TRBV7-2 and TRBJ1-5; D call uncertain. The CDR3 is 13 residues long. The V gene lost 5 bases and the J gene lost 0 bases, with 5 bases spanning the gap. CDR1 and CDR2 (germline): SGHTA, FQGNSA. This CDR3 reads CASSPISNQPQHF. The DNA for the CDR3 is TGTGCCAGCAGCCCCATTAGCAATCAGCCCCAGCATTTT. The entire variable domain, with the rest obtained from reference TRBV7-2 and TRBJ1-5, is as follows: GAGVSQSPSNKVTEKGKDVELRCDPISGHTALYWYRQSLGQGLEFLIYFQGNSAPDKSGLPSDRFSAERTGGSVSTLTIQRTQQEDSAVYLCASSPISNQPQHFGDGTRLSIL.

The sample holds a few counts of this clone. The chain couples TRBV7-2 to TRBJ1-2; no clear D gene. In germline, CDR1 is SGHTA, CDR2 FQGNSA. V was pared by 4 bases and J by 3 bases, with 27 bases between. CDR3 length equals 19 residues. The CDR3 here is CASSSFGFLRTRGYYGYTF. CDR3 sequence (DNA): TGTGCCAGCAGCTCATTCGGGTTTCTCCGCACCCGAGGTTACTATGGCTACACCTTC.

V is TRBV10-3 and J is TRBJ1-2; 7 bases are shared with TRBD1. CDR1 ENHRY and CDR2 SYGVKD come from the germline V gene. The CDR3 consists of 14 residues. V shed 5 bases, J shed 4 bases, and the junction held 7 bases outside the gene matches. The CDR3 region is CAISPTGTAYGYTF. In DNA form, the CDR3 reads TGTGCCATCAGTCCGACAGGGACGGCCTATGGCTACACCTTC.

Only a few counts were recorded for this clone. The genes are TRBV13 and TRBJ2-7; D might be TRBD1 (6 bases). The V gene lost 6 bases and the J gene lost 6 bases, with 9 bases spanning the gap. This CDR3 region has 11 residues. The germline V gene encodes CDR1 PRHDT and CDR2 FYEKMQ (reference sequence). The CDR3 region is CASRRGGEQYF. The CDR3 DNA reads TGTGCCAGCAGAAGAGGGGGCGAGCAGTACTTC. Full variable domain (missing parts from reference TRBV13 and TRBJ2-7): AAGVIQSPRHLIKEKRETATLKCYPIPRHDTVYWYQQGPGQDPQFLISFYEKMQSDKGSIPDRFSAQQFSDYHSELNMSSLELGDSALYFCASRRGGEQYFGPGTRLTVT.

CDR3 region: CSVSIRQTTYEQYF. DNA of the CDR3: TGCAGCGTTTCTATTAGGCAGACAACCTACGAGCAGTACTTC. The rearrangement links TRBV29-1 to TRBJ2-7; D ambiguous. The CDR3 extends over 14 amino acids. CDR1 and CDR2 from the germline V gene are SQVTM and ANQGSEA. Trimming shortened V by 5 bases and J by 2 bases, and 16 bases separated the two germline ends.

This clone was observed a handful of times. The chain joins TRBV5-5 to TRBJ2-6, with a tentative D call TRBD2 (5 bases). CDR1 SGHKS and CDR2 YYEKEE come from the germline V gene (reference sequence). The CDR3 extends over 15 amino acids. V was shortened by 2 bases and J by 2 bases, with 8 bases between the two germline ends. This CDR3 reads CASSFGLPGANVLTF. The CDR3, as DNA: TGTGCCAGCAGCTTTGGACTGCCTGGGGCCAACGTCCTGACTTTC.